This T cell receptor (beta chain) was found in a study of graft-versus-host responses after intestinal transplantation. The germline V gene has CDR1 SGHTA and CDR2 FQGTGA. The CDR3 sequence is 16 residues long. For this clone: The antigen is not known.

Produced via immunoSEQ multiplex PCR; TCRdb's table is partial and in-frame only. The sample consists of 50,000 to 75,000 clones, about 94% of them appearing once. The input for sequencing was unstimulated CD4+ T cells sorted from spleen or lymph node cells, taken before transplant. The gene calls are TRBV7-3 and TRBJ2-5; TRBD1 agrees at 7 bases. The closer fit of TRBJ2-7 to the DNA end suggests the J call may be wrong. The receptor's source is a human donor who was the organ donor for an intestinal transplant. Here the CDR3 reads CASSLDRIQQGNEQYF. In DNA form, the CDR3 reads TGTGCCAGCAGCTTAGATCGAATACAACAGGGGAACGAGCAGTACTTC.